The 2 T cell receptor beta chains below all came from one sample that was sequenced in a study of blood T cell repertoires in COVID-19. Clones were read by immunoSEQ multiplex PCR, and TCRdb kept only the in-frame ones, dropping some. Among about 210,000 clones listed, under 90% were seen once. Input material: PBMCs or T cells enriched from blood (not recorded which). The origin of the receptors is a woman aged 45-60 years with acute COVID-19.

The chain employs TRBV21-1 and TRBJ2-3; the table's D call of TRBD2 was not tested on the DNA. TRBV21-1 is given as a pseudogene. CDR3 length: 19 residues. The CDR3 nucleotides read TGTGCCAGCAGCAAAGGTTTTCTAGCGGGGGACAAAGGCACAGATACGCAGTATTTT. It translates to CASSKGFLAGDKGTDTQYF.

This clone was picked up a small number of times. The rearrangement joins TRBV15 to TRBJ2-3; D might be TRBD2 (5 bases). V lost 4 bases and J lost 0, with 14 bases in between. The length of the CDR3 is 16 residues. Germline-derived CDR1 and CDR2 are LNHNV and YYDKDF (reference sequence). CDR3 protein: CATSKYPSPSTDTQYF. The DNA for the CDR3 is TGTGCCACCAGCAAGTACCCTAGCCCCAGCACAGATACGCAGTATTTT.